The 20 T cell receptor beta chains below come from one sample, sequenced in a study of CD8 T cells in ankylosing spondylitis. Notes on the study in general: Characteristic, it appeared, of ankylosing spondylitis blood was a TCR beta motif of roughly 8 highly homologous variants.

TCRdb fed the 5' RACE reads into MiXCR, producing one record per CDR3 protein. The repertoire consists of hundreds of thousands of distinct CDR3 sequences, with roughly 25% occurring once and the leading ten covering over 0.8%. These receptors have no known antigen. The sample was blood, either unsorted or a sorted T cell fraction (not recorded which). The receptors originated from a male donor with ankylosing spondylitis.

The V and J genes are TRBV29-1 and TRBJ2-5; TRBD1 matches 9 bases. The CDR3 has 14 amino acids. J lost 5 bases, V lost 4 bases, and 8 bases had no gene match. Germline V gene sequence: CDR1 SQVTM, CDR2 ANQGSEA. The CDR3 DNA sequence: TGCAGCGTTGCCCCTGGGACAGGGAGGGAGACCCAGTACTTC. Amino acids: CSVAPGTGRETQYF. The whole variable domain, remainder taken from reference TRBV29-1 and TRBJ2-5, is SAVISQKPSRDICQRGTSLTIQCQVDSQVTMMFWYRQQPGQSLTLIATANQGSEATYESGFVIDKFPISRPNLTFSTLTVSNMSPEDSSIYLCSVAPGTGRETQYFGPGTRLLVL.

This clonotype was recorded a few times. This chain uses TRBV2 with TRBJ2-1; 8 nucleotides match TRBD2. This CDR3 has 14 residues. Per the germline V gene, CDR1 is SNHLY and CDR2 is FYNNEI. The ends lost 2 bases at V and 16 bases at J; junction bases unmatched: 13. CDR3 region: CASSETKRENVKFF. CDR3 DNA: TGTGCCAGCAGTGAAACGAAGCGGGAGAATGTCAAATTCTTC.

This clonotype was observed a few times. This chain uses TRBV13 with TRBJ1-5, with unresolved D. The CDR3 extends over 14 amino acids. Trimming shortened V by 6 bases and J by 6 bases, and 15 bases separated the two germline ends. The germline CDR1 and CDR2 sequences are PRHDT and FYEKMQ (reference sequence). The CDR3 protein is CASSRPEGSQPQHF. In DNA form, the CDR3 reads TGTGCCAGCAGTAGACCTGAGGGCAGTCAGCCCCAGCATTTT.

In its sample, this clonotype was seen a few times. The V gene is TRBV7-9, the J gene TRBJ1-5; a weak D match, TRBD1 (6 bases). Germline V gene sequence: CDR1 SEHNR, CDR2 FQNEAQ (reference sequence). The V and J ends lost 3 bases and 3 bases respectively, with 12 bases between them. The CDR3 covers 15 residues. CDR3 nucleotides: TGTGCCAGCAGCTTCGGTCAGGGGACCAATCAGCCCCAGCATTTT. As protein: CASSFGQGTNQPQHF.

This clonotype was counted between two and nine times. The chain recombines TRBV3-1 with TRBJ2-1; D remains unclear. V lost 0 bases, J lost 2 bases, and 11 bases lay in between. The germline gives CDR1 LGHDT, CDR2 YNNKEL (reference sequence). This CDR3 has 16 residues. The CDR3: CASSQDPVSAYNEQFF. The CDR3 DNA is TGTGCCAGCAGCCAAGACCCGGTTTCAGCCTACAATGAGCAGTTCTTC.

V is TRBV12-3 or TRBV12-4 and J is TRBJ1-6; D ambiguous. The CDR3 runs to 12 residues. V was trimmed by 5 bases and J by 9 bases, leaving 8 bases between them. DNA of the CDR3: TGTGCCAGCAGTCTCACTAGTTCACCCCTCCACTTT. Its protein product is CASSLTSSPLHF.

In its sample, this clonotype was seen many times. This sequence joins TRBV12-3 or TRBV12-4 and TRBJ2-2, with a possible D match to TRBD1 (5 bases). This CDR3 region has 16 residues. Trimming shortened V by 5 bases and J by 3 bases, and 16 bases separated the two germline ends. The chain's CDR3 is CASSPGKGVDTGELFF. The CDR3, as DNA: TGTGCCAGCAGTCCAGGAAAAGGGGTGGACACCGGGGAGCTGTTTTTT.

The rearrangement links TRBV7-2 to TRBJ2-7, with 12 bases fitting TRBD2. This CDR3 contains 13 residues. Trimming removed 8 bases from V and 4 bases from J; junction bases left unmatched: 3. Germline CDR1 SGHTA, CDR2 FQGNSA. CDR3 nucleotides: TGTGCCAGCCTCCTAGCGGGAGGGTACGAGCAGTACTTC. It yields the protein CASLLAGGYEQYF.

V usage is TRBV12-3 or TRBV12-4 and J usage is TRBJ2-1; 10 nucleotides match TRBD2. Losses at the gene ends were 4 bases for V and 1 base for J; bases not matched to a gene: 10. This CDR3 spans 18 amino acids. CDR3 protein: CASSSPSGAGGSYNEQFF. The CDR3 DNA reads as TGTGCCAGCAGTTCCCCCAGTGGAGCGGGAGGGTCCTACAATGAGCAGTTCTTC.

This chain uses TRBV20-1 with TRBJ1-4; D not certain. This CDR3 has 12 amino acids. Germline assignment: CDR1 DFQATT and CDR2 SNEGSKA (reference sequence). V was pared by 8 bases and J by 8 bases, with 15 bases between. In DNA form, the CDR3 reads TGCAGTACGAGGGAGAACGGAGAAAAACTGTTTTTT. Protein: CSTRENGEKLFF.

V is TRBV20-1 and J is TRBJ2-3, with TRBD2 matching over 11 bases. The CDR3 runs 14 residues. Germline-derived CDR1 and CDR2 are DFQATT and SNEGSKA (reference sequence). Trimming removed 5 bases from V and 5 bases from J; junction bases left unmatched: 6. The DNA of the CDR3 is TGCAGTGCTCAACTAGCGGGAGCCCTAGATACGCAGTATTTT. Protein product: CSAQLAGALDTQYF.

The chain has TRBV18 and TRBJ2-3; 8 bases are shared with TRBD2. Germline lookup yields CDR1 KGHSH and CDR2 LQKENI. V lost 3 bases to trimming and J lost 4 bases; unmatched junction nucleotides: 12. The CDR3 length is 17 residues. In DNA, the CDR3 is TGTGCCAGCTCACCCACCGTGGTCCGGGAGGGCCCAGATACGCAGTATTTT. Translating it yields CASSPTVVREGPDTQYF. Full variable domain (missing parts from reference TRBV18 and TRBJ2-3): NAGVMQNPRHLVRRRGQEARLRCSPMKGHSHVYWYRQLPEEGLKFMVYLQKENIIDESGMPKERFSAEFPKEGPSILRIQQVVRGDSAAYFCASSPTVVREGPDTQYFGPGTRLTVL.

The rearrangement joins TRBV12-3 or TRBV12-4 to TRBJ1-2; 9 nucleotides agree with TRBD1. V lost 6 bases and J lost 3; bases outside the gene matches: 5. The CDR3 spans 14 residues. The CDR3 sequence is CASSATGGDYGYTF. In DNA, the CDR3 is TGTGCCAGCAGCGCAACAGGGGGCGACTATGGCTACACCTTC.

This clonotype was observed a few times. This chain joins TRBV24-1 and TRBJ2-2; 14 positions match TRBD2. Germline CDR1 reads KGHDR; CDR2 reads SFDVKD. V dropped 4 bases and J dropped 7; count of bases not matched to a gene: 7. The CDR3 totals 17 residues. Here the CDR3 reads CATSDYGLAGGHGELFF. The CDR3 DNA reads as TGTGCCACCAGTGACTACGGACTAGCGGGAGGTCACGGGGAGCTGTTTTTT.

This chain uses TRBV29-1 with TRBJ1-1; TRBD1 matches 8 bases. CDR1 and CDR2 (germline): SQVTM, ANQGSEA. The CDR3 is 16 residues long. J lost 1 base, V lost 3 bases, and 10 bases had no gene match. The CDR3 reads CSVDSAQGAGNTEAFF. The CDR3 region has the DNA TGCAGCGTTGACAGTGCCCAGGGGGCAGGGAACACTGAAGCTTTCTTT.

This clonotype has a handful of counts. The rearrangement links TRBV12-3 or TRBV12-4 to TRBJ2-1; 9 nucleotides match TRBD2. The CDR3 has 15 residues. V trimming: 5 bases; J trimming: 4 bases; junction bases outside the gene matches: 6. CDR3 bases: TGTGCCAGCAGTGTTAGCGGGAGTTGGTACAATGAGCAGTTCTTC. Encoded protein: CASSVSGSWYNEQFF.

This clonotype was detected a few times. This sequence joins TRBV6-5 and TRBJ2-2; D could derive from TRBD1 or TRBD2 (6 bases each). CDR1 and CDR2 (germline): MNHEY, SVGAGI. V was shortened by 7 bases and J by 1 base, with 16 bases between the two germline ends. The CDR3 extends over 16 amino acids. CDR3 amino acids: CASKLRETGNTGELFF. As DNA, the CDR3 is TGTGCCAGCAAGTTACGGGAGACAGGGAACACCGGGGAGCTGTTTTTT.

In its sample, this clonotype was seen a few times. The chain is built from TRBV18 and TRBJ1-3; D possibly corresponds to TRBD1 (6 bases). In germline, CDR1 is KGHSH, CDR2 LQKENI. The CDR3 sequence is 16 residues long. Trimming cost V 3 bases and J 0 bases, with 12 bases left between them. The chain's CDR3 is CASSPRRDTSGNTIYF. The CDR3 DNA is TGTGCCAGCTCACCGAGACGGGACACCTCTGGAAACACCATATATTTT.

This clonotype was counted a few times. The chain couples TRBV12-3 or TRBV12-4 to TRBJ2-5, with TRBD2 identical over 11 bases. The trim removed 4 bases at V and 3 bases at J, leaving 1 base unmatched. The CDR3 has 14 amino acids. The DNA for the CDR3 is TGTGCCAGCAGTTGGGGACTAGCGGAAGAGACCCAGTACTTC. It specifies CASSWGLAEETQYF.

This clonotype was counted a few times. This sequence joins TRBV12-3 or TRBV12-4 and TRBJ2-1; possible D gene TRBD2, 6 bases. Trimming took off 5 bases at V and 0 bases at J, with 17 bases between the two ends. CDR3 length equals 17 residues. CDR3 nucleotide sequence: TGTGCCAGCAGTCCCCCGGGACTCTCCAGCTCCTACAATGAGCAGTTCTTC. This translates into CASSPPGLSSSYNEQFF.